These 16 T cell receptor beta chains came from one sample sequenced in a study of shared clonotypes between healthy human individuals. Assay used: immunoSEQ multiplex PCR; TCRdb lists only in-frame clones, some missing. Counted here are over 95,000 clones, around 68% occurring once; the ten biggest clones make up about 22%. The specimen sequenced was memory CD8+ T cells sorted from blood. The subset here: CD45RO+ cells pooled with CCR7-negative TemRA cells. The receptors derive from a woman aged 25 to 39 in good health.

This chain uses TRBV27 with TRBJ2-1, with 9 bases fitting TRBD1. After removal of 2 bases from V and 7 bases from J, the junction contained 9 bases not matched to a gene. This CDR3 is 16 amino acids long. Germline assignment: CDR1 MNHEY and CDR2 SMNVEV (reference sequence). The CDR3 protein is CASSLIQGQGWNEQFF. The CDR3 bases are TGTGCCAGCAGTTTAATCCAGGGACAGGGTTGGAATGAGCAGTTCTTC.

This chain uses TRBV25-1 with TRBJ1-1; 12 bases align to TRBD1. Per germline, CDR1 MGHDK and CDR2 SYGVNS. The CDR3 runs to 18 residues. The V segment lost 0 bases and the J segment 6 bases; nucleotides outside the gene matches: 11. CDR3 sequence reads: CASSEYYTGQGALAEAFF. CDR3 sequence (DNA): TGTGCCAGCAGTGAATACTATACGGGACAGGGGGCATTGGCTGAAGCTTTCTTT.

The chain joins TRBV27 to TRBJ2-7; the D call may be TRBD1 or TRBD2 (5 bases each). The germline gives CDR1 MNHEY, CDR2 SMNVEV (reference sequence). Trimming left V 5 bases short and J 4 bases short, with 18 bases between. This CDR3 region has 15 residues. The CDR3 here is CASSITPGRTYEQYF. The CDR3 DNA sequence: TGTGCCAGCAGTATCACCCCGGGACGGACTTACGAGCAGTACTTC.

This chain uses TRBV11-2 with TRBJ1-2, with unresolved D. The CDR3 is 14 amino acids. Trimming took off 4 bases at V and 1 base at J, with 10 bases between the two ends. Germline CDR1 and CDR2: SGHAT and FQNNGV. CDR3 residues: CASSSPRGNYGYTF. The CDR3 bases are TGTGCCAGCAGCTCCCCTCGGGGTAACTATGGCTACACCTTC.

The V call is TRBV19, the J call TRBJ2-5, with D possibly TRBD1 on 6 matching bases. Germline loops: CDR1 LNHDA, CDR2 SQIVND (reference sequence). V lost 4 bases and J lost 2, with 14 bases in between. CDR3 length: 15 residues. The CDR3 sequence is CASSRIGTTQETQYF. In DNA form, the CDR3 reads TGTGCCAGTAGTAGAATTGGGACAACTCAAGAGACCCAGTACTTC.

The V and J genes are TRBV7-6 and TRBJ1-1; no reliable D call. CDR3 length: 17 amino acids. V was clipped by 2 bases and J by 1 base, with 17 bases between them. Germline assignment: CDR1 SGHVS and CDR2 FNYEAQ. CDR3 sequence reads: CASSLIGVLVGNTEAFF. The CDR3 bases are TGTGCCAGCAGCTTAATCGGGGTACTAGTGGGGAACACTGAAGCTTTCTTT.

The chain employs TRBV19 and TRBJ2-5; D is possibly TRBD2 (6 bases). The J call may be incorrect, as the DNA end agrees better with TRBJ2-7. There are 14 residues in the CDR3. The germline CDR1 and CDR2 sequences are LNHDA and SQIVND (reference sequence). The CDR3 DNA sequence: TGTGCCAGTAGTTTTTCGGCCGGGGGCTACGAGCAGTACTTC. Its protein is CASSFSAGGYEQYF.

V and J are TRBV5-4 and TRBJ2-3; 12 positions agree with TRBD2. The CDR3 consists of 17 residues. Losses at the gene ends were 3 bases for V and 1 base for J; bases not matched to a gene: 6. Germline-derived CDR1 and CDR2 are SGHNT and YYREEE (reference sequence). CDR3: CASSWSTSGSGTDTQYF. The CDR3 DNA follows: TGTGCCAGCAGCTGGTCGACTAGCGGGAGCGGCACAGATACGCAGTATTTT.

V and J are TRBV5-1 and TRBJ1-2; D uncertain. The CDR3 consists of 15 residues. The ends were cut back, 1 base at V and 2 bases at J, with 12 bases in the middle. Germline loops: CDR1 SGHRS, CDR2 YFSETQ. The CDR3 DNA reads TGCGCCAGCAGCTTGAACGCGTACCGGAACTATGGCTACACCTTC. Protein product: CASSLNAYRNYGYTF.

Only a few counts were recorded for this clone. The CDR3 sequence is CASSFSSTSNTEAFF. The CDR3 nucleotides are TGTGCCAGCAGCTTTTCCTCAACTTCGAACACTGAAGCTTTCTTT. This chain joins TRBV7-2 and TRBJ1-1; no reliable D call. The CDR3 is made up of 15 amino acids. Germline V gene lookup returns CDR1 SGHTA and CDR2 FQGNSA. The germline V and J ends were trimmed by 3 bases and 1 base, with 12 bases remaining between them.

This chain links TRBV4-1 with TRBJ2-1, with TRBD1 as a possible D gene (6 bases). Germline CDR1 is MGHRA and CDR2 is YSYEKL. Trimming removed 1 base at V and 7 bases at J, with 17 bases between. This CDR3 region has 16 residues. The CDR3 nucleotides read TGCGCCAGCAGCCAAGTAGTGCGTCAGGGGATTAATGAGCAGTTCTTC. Translated: CASSQVVRQGINEQFF.

The chain has TRBV25-1 and TRBJ2-2; a possible D gene is TRBD2 (6 bases). The CDR3 sequence is 15 residues long. Germline V gene data show CDR1 as MGHDK and CDR2 as SYGVNS. With 10 bases removed from V and 1 base from J, the gap between germline ends came to 16 bases. The CDR3 is CATLGGGENTGELFF. In DNA form, the CDR3 reads TGTGCCACCCTGGGCGGAGGGGAGAACACCGGGGAGCTGTTTTTT.

The V call is TRBV28, the J call TRBJ2-1, with 10 bases aligning to TRBD2. The CDR3 spans 15 residues. Per the germline V gene, CDR1 is MDHEN and CDR2 is SYDVKM. J lost 8 bases, V lost 6 bases, and 10 bases had no gene match. The CDR3 bases are TGTGCCAGCAGGAAAACTAGCGGGATCTGGCATGAGCAGTTCTTC. This codes for CASRKTSGIWHEQFF.

This clone was detected a few times. The genes are TRBV25-1 and TRBJ1-5, with TRBD1 identical over 9 bases. CDR1 and CDR2 (germline): MGHDK, SYGVNS. The length of the CDR3 is 16 residues. Germline trimming cut 6 bases from V and 0 bases from J; bases unmatched to any gene: 6. CDR3 DNA: TGTGCCAGCAGGGGACAGGGTGGGGATAGCAATCAGCCCCAGCATTTT. Translated, it gives CASRGQGGDSNQPQHF.

This clone came up a few times. This may be a read error: a much more frequent sequence differs by one nucleotide. Other DNA sequences within the sample encode an identical CDR3. This chain uses TRBV19 with TRBJ1-5, with D possibly TRBD1 on 5 matching bases. Trimming left V 2 bases short and J 2 bases short, with 10 bases between. CDR1 is LNHDA and CDR2 is SQIVND in the germline V gene (reference sequence). The CDR3 covers 15 residues. CDR3 DNA sequence: TGTGCCAGTAGTATATGGCAGGGCGGCAATCAGCCCCAGCATTTT. Residues: CASSIWQGGNQPQHF.

The chain joins TRBV4-1 to TRBJ2-1, with a possible D match to TRBD2 (5 bases). The length of the CDR3 is 17 residues. V lost 4 bases to trimming and J lost 7 bases, with 23 bases between them. CDR1 MGHRA and CDR2 YSYEKL come from the germline V gene. CDR3 in DNA: TGCGCCAGCAGCCCGTCTTGCGTAGTGGGAGTGGGGAATGAGCAGTTCTTC. It yields the protein CASSPSCVVGVGNEQFF.